These T cell receptor beta chains were read from a single sample in a study of siplizumab effects on memory and regulatory T cells. Sequencing used immunoSEQ multiplex PCR; TCRdb keeps in-frame clones, though not all of them. The data show tens of thousands of clones, with around 78% seen just once and less than 4% held by the top ten. Material: memory CD4+ T cells sorted from blood. The receptors were gathered from a human donor in good health. Both conserved end residues are part of each CDR3. A D gene is named only where the DNA matches it firmly. Clone size appears in some rows only: once, few, many, or a class for an expanded clone.

D	V	J	size	CDR3	DNA
-	TRBV19	TRBJ2-7	-	CASSMPDYEQYF	TGTGCCAGTAGTATGCCGGATTACGAGCAGTACTTC
TRBD1	TRBV5-1	TRBJ2-6	-	CASSPGTGTGANVLTF	TGCGCCAGCAGCCCCGGGACAGGGACCGGGGCCAACGTCCTGACTTTC
-	TRBV10-3	TRBJ2-5	-	CAISLRVGQETQYF	TGTGCCATCAGTCTTCGGGTGGGGCAAGAGACCCAGTACTTC
-	TRBV7-9	TRBJ1-3	few	CASSLSRRGSGNTIYF	TGTGCCAGCAGCTTATCTCGTCGGGGGTCTGGAAACACCATATATTTT
TRBD1	TRBV19	TRBJ1-5	-	CASSDSDRESQPQHF	TGTGCCAGTAGTGACTCGGACAGGGAAAGTCAGCCCCAGCATTTT
-	TRBV6-1	TRBJ1-2	-	CASSDTGAYGYTF	TGTGCCAGCAGTGACACAGGCGCCTATGGCTACACCTTC
-	TRBV6-5	TRBJ2-3	once	CASSYSRAVTGAMYF	TGTGCCAGCAGTTACTCGAGGGCGGTAACTGGGGCCATGTATTTT
-	TRBV30	TRBJ2-7	-	CAWRWAGTAGYEQYF	TGTGCCTGGAGGTGGGCGGGGACGGCTGGGTACGAGCAGTACTTC
-	TRBV6-1	TRBJ1-5	once	CASSAEGIGNQPQHF	TGTGCCAGCAGTGCAGAAGGGATCGGCAATCAGCCCCAGCATTTT
-	TRBV30	TRBJ2-4	-	CAWSITAKNIQYF	TGTGCCTGGAGTATCACGGCCAAAAACATTCAGTACTTC
TRBD1	TRBV18	TRBJ2-7	-	CASSPAGGPAYEQYF	TGTGCCAGCTCACCAGCAGGGGGTCCAGCCTACGAGCAGTACTTC
-	TRBV4-2	TRBJ1-4	-	CASSGRQDKGEKLFF	TGTGCCAGCAGCGGGCGACAGGACAAGGGGGAAAAACTGTTTTTT
-	TRBV2	TRBJ1-6	few	CASRPGDYNSPLHF	TGTGCCAGCAGACCAGGGGATTATAATTCACCCCTCCACTTT
TRBD1	TRBV2	TRBJ2-7	-	CASSEVQGFAEQYF	TGTGCCAGCAGTGAAGTACAGGGGTTCGCCGAGCAGTACTTC
-	TRBV13	TRBJ2-3	few	CASSLGLRRTDTQYF	TGTGCCAGCAGCTTAGGCCTTCGACGGACCGATACGCAGTATTTT
-	TRBV29-1	TRBJ2-3	once	CSVEDQIGDTQYF	TGCAGCGTTGAAGATCAAATCGGAGATACGCAGTATTTT
-	TRBV6-6	TRBJ2-7	once	CASSYSSTAISYEQYF	TGTGCCAGCAGTTACTCCTCTACCGCGATCTCCTACGAGCAGTACTTC
-	TRBV6-5	TRBJ2-7	-	CASKGQSWGEQYF	TGTGCCAGCAAAGGACAGTCCTGGGGGGAGCAGTACTTC
TRBD1	TRBV7-9	TRBJ2-3	-	CASSPGQGGDTQYF	TGTGCCAGCAGCCCCGGACAGGGCGGAGATACGCAGTATTTT
TRBD1	TRBV27	TRBJ2-7	-	CASSSGQGLREQYF	TGTGCCAGCAGCTCGGGACAGGGGCTAAGGGAGCAGTACTTC
-	TRBV29-1	TRBJ2-3	-	CSVEDLDRLSVQYF	TGCAGCGTTGAAGACTTGGATAGGCTGTCTGTGCAGTATTTT
-	TRBV6-5	TRBJ2-3	-	CASSRGTSSTDTQYF	TGTGCCAGCAGCCGAGGGACATCTAGCACAGATACGCAGTATTTT
-	TRBV2	TRBJ1-1	-	CASRQGGGNTEAFF	TGTGCCAGCAGACAGGGAGGGGGGAACACTGAAGCTTTCTTT
TRBD2	TRBV10-1	TRBJ2-1	-	CASSQTGTSGENEQFF	TGCGCCAGCAGTCAGACAGGGACTAGCGGGGAGAATGAGCAGTTCTTC
TRBD1	TRBV11-2	TRBJ2-7	once	CASSATAGTGVEQYF	TGTGCCAGCAGCGCGACAGCTGGGACAGGGGTCGAGCAGTACTTC
TRBD1	TRBV6-6	TRBJ1-2	-	CASSFQGAGYGYTF	TGTGCCAGCAGTTTCCAGGGGGCCGGGTATGGCTACACCTTC
-	TRBV5-1	TRBJ2-1	-	CASSLGGRLTVGDNEQFF	TGCGCCAGCAGCTTGGGTGGCAGGTTAACGGTAGGGGACAATGAGCAGTTCTTC
-	TRBV7-9	TRBJ1-4	-	CASSRIGSNEKLFF	TGTGCCAGCAGCCGCATTGGGTCTAATGAAAAACTGTTTTTT
-	TRBV11-3	TRBJ2-3	-	CASSQMGASDTQYF	TGTGCCAGCAGCCAAATGGGGGCTTCAGATACGCAGTATTTT
-	TRBV6-6	TRBJ1-5	-	CASSPTDKQPQHF	TGTGCCAGCAGTCCTACCGACAAACAGCCCCAGCATTTT
TRBD1	TRBV5-6	TRBJ1-2	-	CASSLWVTGGYGYTF	TGTGCCAGCAGCTTGTGGGTGACAGGGGGTTATGGCTACACCTTC
TRBD2	TRBV5-1	TRBJ2-3	-	CASSLPGGGGGSDTQYF	TGCGCCAGCAGCTTACCCGGCGGGGGCGGGGGGTCAGATACGCAGTATTTT
TRBD1	TRBV30	TRBJ1-2	-	CACKRDRPHGYTF	TGTGCCTGCAAAAGGGACAGGCCTCATGGCTACACCTTC
-	TRBV21-1	TRBJ2-3	-	CASSSQTSGFTDTQYF	TGTGCCAGCAGCAGCCAGACTAGCGGTTTCACAGATACGCAGTATTTT
TRBD2	TRBV7-9	TRBJ2-1	-	CASSHRGVSGGAWNEQFF	TGTGCCAGCAGCCACCGAGGGGTTAGCGGGGGGGCCTGGAATGAGCAGTTCTTC
TRBD2	TRBV18	TRBJ2-5	-	CASSRTSQETQYF	TGTGCCAGCTCTCGGACTAGCCAAGAGACCCAGTACTTC
TRBD1	TRBV19	TRBJ1-2	few	CASSTDRGHGYTF	TGTGCCAGTAGTACCGACAGGGGGCATGGCTACACCTTC
-	TRBV19	TRBJ2-5	-	CASSTLDWQETQYF	TGTGCCAGTAGTACCCTCGACTGGCAAGAGACCCAGTACTTC
-	TRBV13	TRBJ1-1	few	CASSLTVNTEAFF	TGTGCCAGCAGTCTTACAGTGAACACTGAAGCTTTCTTT
TRBD1	TRBV7-2	TRBJ1-1	-	CASSPVAGQVNTEAFF	TGTGCCAGCAGCCCAGTCGCGGGACAGGTTAACACTGAAGCTTTCTTT
-	TRBV11-2	TRBJ1-1	-	CASSLSGVTNTEAFF	TGTGCCAGCAGCTTAAGCGGAGTTACGAACACTGAAGCTTTCTTT
-	TRBV11-3	TRBJ2-2	-	CASSFGTGELFF	TGTGCCAGCAGCTTCGGCACCGGGGAGCTGTTTTTT
TRBD1	TRBV7-9	TRBJ1-1	-	CASSLARGQGIPMNTEAFF	TGTGCCAGCAGCTTAGCGAGGGGACAGGGGATTCCCATGAACACTGAAGCTTTCTTT
TRBD2	TRBV7-8	TRBJ2-7	medium-sized	CASSATSGVYEQYF	TGTGCCAGCAGCGCGACTAGCGGAGTTTACGAGCAGTACTTC
TRBD2	TRBV5-3	TRBJ2-5	-	CASSLTSGKETQYF	TGTGCCAGCAGCTTAACTAGCGGGAAAGAGACCCAGTACTTC
-	TRBV29-1	TRBJ1-2	-	CSVREQGFHGYTF	TGCAGCGTTCGAGAACAGGGCTTTCATGGCTACACCTTC
-	TRBV10-3	TRBJ1-1	-	CAISESDRLNTEAFF	TGTGCCATCAGTGAGTCTGACAGATTGAACACTGAAGCTTTCTTT
TRBD1	TRBV2	TRBJ2-2	-	CASRGTGETGELFF	TGTGCCAGCAGAGGGACAGGTGAAACCGGGGAGCTGTTTTTT
-	TRBV6-6	TRBJ1-2	-	CASIQDISNYGYTF	TGTGCCAGCATCCAGGACATCTCTAACTATGGCTACACCTTC
-	TRBV4-2	TRBJ1-5	-	CASSQGTAGQPQHF	TGTGCCAGCAGCCAAGGGACAGCCGGTCAGCCCCAGCATTTT